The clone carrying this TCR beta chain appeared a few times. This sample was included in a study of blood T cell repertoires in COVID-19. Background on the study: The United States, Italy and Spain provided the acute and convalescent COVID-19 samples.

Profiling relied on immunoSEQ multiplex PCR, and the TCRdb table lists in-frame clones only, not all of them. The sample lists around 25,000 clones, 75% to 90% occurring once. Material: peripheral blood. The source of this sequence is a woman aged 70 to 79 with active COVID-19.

DNA for the CDR3: TGTGCCAGTAGGGACAGGGTTAGGGGCACAGATACGCAGTATTTT. This sequence encodes CASRDRVRGTDTQYF. The chain links TRBV19 to TRBJ2-3; 8 nucleotides match TRBD1. The CDR3 length is 15 residues. V lost 6 bases, J lost 1 base, and 6 bases stayed unmatched. The germline CDR1 and CDR2 sequences are LNHDA and SQIVND (reference sequence).